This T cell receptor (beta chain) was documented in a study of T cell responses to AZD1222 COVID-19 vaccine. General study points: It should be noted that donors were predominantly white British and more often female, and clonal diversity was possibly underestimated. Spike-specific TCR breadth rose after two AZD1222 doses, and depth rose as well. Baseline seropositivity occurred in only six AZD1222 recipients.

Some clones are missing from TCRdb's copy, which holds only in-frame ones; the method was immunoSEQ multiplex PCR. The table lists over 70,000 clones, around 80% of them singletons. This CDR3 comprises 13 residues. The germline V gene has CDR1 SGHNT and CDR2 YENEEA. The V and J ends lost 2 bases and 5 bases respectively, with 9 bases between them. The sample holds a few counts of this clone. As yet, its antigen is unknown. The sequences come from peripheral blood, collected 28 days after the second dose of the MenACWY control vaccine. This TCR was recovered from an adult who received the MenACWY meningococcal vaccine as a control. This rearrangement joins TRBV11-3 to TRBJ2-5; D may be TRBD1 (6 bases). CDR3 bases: TGTGCCAGCAGCTTATTTCAGGGGGAGACCCAGTACTTC. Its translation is CASSLFQGETQYF.